This T cell receptor beta chain was recorded in a study of T cell responses to AZD1222 COVID-19 vaccine. Sequencing was performed with immunoSEQ multiplex PCR; in TCRdb, only in-frame clones are kept and a portion is missing. Of some 150,000 clones in the sample, roughly 91% were seen once. The germline V gene encodes CDR1 MNHEY and CDR2 SMNVEV (reference sequence). Trimming stripped 5 bases from V and 2 bases from J, with 13 bases between. The CDR3 runs 15 residues. The receptor was isolated from an adult in good health. The chain uses TRBV27 and TRBJ2-1, with a weak D call TRBD2 (6 bases). Source: peripheral blood, taken on day 0 of AZD1222 vaccination. CDR3 loop: CASSRVGGPYNEQFF. Here the CDR3 DNA reads TGTGCCAGCAGTAGGGTCGGGGGTCCCTACAATGAGCAGTTCTTC.